This T cell receptor (beta chain) originates from a study of beta chain features in type 1 diabetes. cDNA synthesis used the whole RNA isolate, giving expressed TCRB sequences. The method was immunoSEQ multiplex PCR; TCRdb's version includes in-frame clones alone and lacks a portion of them. The table has 350,000 to 450,000 clones, roughly 12% seen once. General observations from the study: Type 1 diabetes patients had moderately but significantly shorter TCRB CDR3s in all four CD4+ subsets.

About this clone: No antigen is known for it.

Germline loops: CDR1 SGHAT, CDR2 FQNNGV. This CDR3 region has 15 residues. Trimming pared 1 base from V and 7 bases from J, leaving 15 bases between. J is TRBJ2-3 and V is TRBV11-2; TRBD2 is a possible D gene (6 bases). This clonotype originated in a woman aged 18-30 years with type 1 diabetes. Sequencing used naive CD4+ T cells from blood. The CDR3 region is CASSLVGGARYTQYF. Here the CDR3 DNA reads TGTGCCAGCAGCTTAGTAGGAGGGGCTCGCTATACGCAGTATTTT.